This T cell receptor beta chain was found in a study of blood T cell repertoires in COVID-19 (dated by TCRdb to the early 2020s). Study-wide context: Samples from collaborators originated in the United States, Italy and Spain and spanned both the acute and convalescent phases of COVID-19. The material from the prospective study consisted of cDNA or gDNA derived from T cells, B-cell-depleted T cells, or PBMCs. Subjects who had been exposed to COVID-19, were actively infected with it, or had recovered from it provided the deeply sampled blood TCRbeta repertoires that made up the dataset. The repertoires were released in a freely available public database intended as a resource for research on the immune response to SARS-CoV-2. Samples came from the ongoing ImmuneRACE study (first 160 participants) plus 1,254 subjects from 6 global collaborators. A de-identified subject ID, COVID-19 status, age in years and sex were almost always included in the sample metadata. Where available, HLA class I and class II types were taken from metadata supplied by the sample provider and were not determined by assay-based typing. Study-wide conclusions, independent of this receptor: How much clinical and demographic metadata was included differed by source and by participant, and the metadata was provided uncurated.

TCRbeta CDR3 regions were amplified from genomic DNA by means of the immunoSEQ Assay, a bias-controlled multiplex PCR. Per the original workflow: Nucleated cell counts per sample were estimated from amplification of reference gene primers within the assay. Sequence reads were collapsed and filtered to measure the absolute abundance of every unique TCRbeta CDR3 rearrangement. Productive Simpson clonality was computed per sample as the square root of Simpson's diversity index over productive rearrangements. TCRdb took this table from immuneACCESS and kept in-frame rearrangements with V and J called. Such tables lack part of the clones; where checked against another copy, unresolved V genes explain under half of the gap, and the rest is unexplained. V and J calls and clone size are copied from that table; D and trimming were computed from the DNA. Across this sample there are around 200,000 clones, with nearly 90% seen only once. Around 0.63% of the sample rests with the top ten.

About this clone itself: Its antigen has not been determined. It has no much larger one-base neighbor in the sample; base qualities were not kept.

The collaborating institutions used their own protocols to collect whole blood in K2EDTA tubes. Collaborator samples were shipped for TCRbeta analysis as frozen whole blood, isolated PBMCs, or DNA extracted from either sample type. Germline trimming amounts to 3 bases on V and 6 bases on J, with 7 as the count of junction bases outside the gene matches. The CDR3 sequence holds 15 residues, the cysteine and phenylalanine included. Of all the DNA, just the CDR3 is kept, 45 bases in frame from base 1. CDR1 and CDR2 (LNHDA, SQIVND) derive from the germline V gene (reference sequence). The rearranged chain carries TRBV19 and TRBJ2-1, and 8 junction bases match TRBD2. Sequencing used peripheral blood. This clonotype was sampled from a man between 45 and 60 years old with acute or convalescent COVID-19. The nucleotide sequence is TGTGCCAGTAGTATCCTAGCGGGCCCCCGCAATGAGCAGTTCTTC. This codes for CASSILAGPRNEQFF.